This T cell receptor (beta chain) was recorded in a study of T-cell memory formation after mild COVID-19. This clonotype was observed a handful of times. Its cognate antigen is unknown. Findings and caveats of the study: Clones that contracted from day 15 to 85 were balanced CD4/CD8, while later expanders leaned CD4+. For contracting clones, CD4+ ones sat mainly in CM and EM, CD8+ in EMRA. Pre-infection memory held some responding clones, suggesting pre-existing cross-reactive T cells responded.

UMIs and sample barcodes were carried by the TCR alpha and TCR beta cDNA libraries that 5'RACE produced using constant-segment primers. TCRdb reprocessed the 5' RACE reads via MiXCR and lists one record per CDR3 protein. The sample shows 250,000 to 300,000 distinct CDR3 sequences, 8.2% of them seen only once. V lost 0 bases to trimming and J lost 8 bases, with 8 bases between them. Germline V gene sequence: CDR1 DFQATT, CDR2 SNEGSKA (reference sequence). The CDR3 loop spans 13 amino acids. The chain joins TRBV20-1 to TRBJ1-6; D is unresolved. Source material: PBMCs or a T cell subset sorted from them (not recorded which). This TCR derives from a man aged 18 to 29 who had mild COVID-19 (a few samples of this study predate the infection). Cell type and time point are not known. In DNA, the CDR3 is TGCAGTGCTAGAGACTCGGGTTATTCACCCCTCCACTTT. Its translation: CSARDSGYSPLHF.